These 14 T cell receptor beta chains share one sample of origin, sequenced in a study of blood T cell repertoires in COVID-19. TCRdb's table, derived via immunoSEQ multiplex PCR, lists solely in-frame clones and lacks some. The sample has fewer than 400,000 clones, around four fifths seen once. The specimen sequenced was peripheral blood. The receptors originated from a man aged 25 to 45 with active or convalescent COVID-19.

The chain links TRBV19 to TRBJ2-6; D gene unclear. Germline CDR1 is LNHDA and CDR2 is SQIVND (reference sequence). V was trimmed by 6 bases and J by 0 bases, leaving 12 bases between them. The CDR3 covers 16 residues. The CDR3 sequence is CASRKGGNSGANVLTF. CDR3 nucleotide sequence: TGTGCCAGTAGAAAAGGCGGAAACTCTGGGGCCAACGTCCTGACTTTC.

The chain links TRBV4-1 to TRBJ2-7, with D tentatively TRBD1 (5 bases). Germline V gives CDR1 MGHRA, CDR2 YSYEKL. Trimming stripped 4 bases from V and 5 bases from J, with 12 bases between. The CDR3 is 13 residues long. CDR3 loop: CASSRIDRDEQYF. Written as DNA, the CDR3 is TGCGCCAGCAGCCGTATTGACAGAGACGAGCAGTACTTC.

The chain links TRBV6-2 or TRBV6-3 to TRBJ1-2; D gene unclear. Per the germline V gene, CDR1 is MNHEY and CDR2 is SVGEGT. V was clipped by 4 bases and J by 3 bases, with 3 bases between them. This CDR3 contains 11 residues. The CDR3 nucleotides are TGTGCCAGCAGTTCCGACTATGGCTACACCTTC. It specifies CASSSDYGYTF.

This chain connects TRBV9 to TRBJ2-1; a weak D match, TRBD1 (5 bases). The CDR3 totals 14 residues. CDR1 is SGDLS and CDR2 is YYNGEE in the germline V gene. Trimming removed 0 bases at V and 4 bases at J, with 8 bases between. The CDR3, as DNA: TGTGCCAGCAGCGTAGGGTCAGGGTACAATGAGCAGTTCTTC. Translated: CASSVGSGYNEQFF.

The V and J genes are TRBV21-1 and TRBJ1-2; TRBD1, the table's D call, was not compared with the DNA. TRBV21-1 corresponds to a pseudogene. This CDR3 has 17 residues. CDR3 in amino acids: CASSKEAKTGDDYGYTF. CDR3 coding DNA: TGTGCCAGCAGCAAAGAGGCCAAGACAGGAGATGACTATGGCTACACCTTC.

The chain combines TRBV30 with TRBJ1-3, with 7 bases matching TRBD1. Germline CDR1 and CDR2: GTSNPN and SVGIG (reference sequence). The CDR3 runs 17 residues. Unmatched junction bases numbered 17, after V lost 1 base and J lost 8 bases. In DNA, the CDR3 is TGTGCCTGGAGTGACCGCCGTAACAGGGGATTTTGGGACACCATATATTTT. Translation: CAWSDRRNRGFWDTIYF.

This clone was seen a few times. The chain recombines TRBV29-1 with TRBJ1-2; no reliable D call. V lost 0 bases, J lost 5 bases, and 16 bases lay in between. The CDR3 sequence is 15 residues long. Germline V gene lookup returns CDR1 SQVTM and CDR2 ANQGSEA. This chain's CDR3 is CSVEDAHQASYGYTF. CDR3 bases: TGCAGCGTTGAAGACGCCCATCAGGCCAGTTATGGCTACACCTTC. The variable domain in full, completed from reference TRBV29-1 and TRBJ1-2, reads SAVISQKPSRDICQRGTSLTIQCQVDSQVTMMFWYRQQPGQSLTLIATANQGSEATYESGFVIDKFPISRPNLTFSTLTVSNMSPEDSSIYLCSVEDAHQASYGYTFGSGTRLTVV.

The CDR3 protein is CASSGPGTGESPLHF. CDR3 nucleotides: TGTGCCAGCAGCGGACCCGGGACAGGGGAATCACCCCTCCACTTT. The gene calls are TRBV5-5 and TRBJ1-6; 10 bases map to TRBD1. CDR1 is SGHKS and CDR2 is YYEKEE in the germline V gene (reference sequence). V lost 4 bases and J lost 10; bases outside the gene matches: 8. The CDR3 is 15 amino acids.

This chain uses TRBV5-4 with TRBJ1-2, with a possible D match to TRBD1 (5 bases). CDR1 and CDR2 (germline): SGHNT, YYREEE (reference sequence). Trimming removed 2 bases at V and 4 bases at J, with 9 bases between. CDR3 size: 13 residues. This CDR3 reads CASSLGASYGYTF. In DNA, the CDR3 is TGTGCCAGCAGCTTAGGGGCGAGCTATGGCTACACCTTC.

The chain recombines TRBV6-5 with TRBJ2-3; 12 nucleotides align to TRBD2. Trimming took 2 bases from V and 4 from J; bases not matched to a gene: 1. CDR3 size: 15 residues. The germline V gene has CDR1 MNHEY and CDR2 SVGAGI. CDR3 amino acids: CASSYGTSGPDTQYF. In nucleotides, the CDR3 is TGTGCCAGCAGTTACGGGACTAGCGGGCCAGATACGCAGTATTTT.

The chain carries TRBV28 and TRBJ2-7; 9 bases are shared with TRBD1. J gave up 4 bases and V 5 bases, and 9 bases lay outside the gene matches. Germline CDR1 MDHEN, CDR2 SYDVKM. There are 15 residues in the CDR3. Here the CDR3 reads CASSRLTGGVYEQYF. The DNA of the CDR3 is TGTGCCAGCAGTCGATTAACAGGGGGCGTTTACGAGCAGTACTTC.

V gene TRBV5-1 combines with J gene TRBJ1-2; D possibly corresponds to TRBD1 (6 bases). This CDR3 has 14 residues. Germline-derived CDR1 and CDR2 are SGHRS and YFSETQ. Trimming shortened V by 4 bases and J by 3 bases, and 13 bases separated the two germline ends. The CDR3 is CASSDQGPDYGYTF. CDR3 nucleotide sequence: TGCGCCAGCAGCGATCAGGGGCCGGACTATGGCTACACCTTC.

The gene calls are TRBV28 and TRBJ1-5; no clear D gene. The V end was cut by 5 bases, the J end by 3 bases, with 8 bases between. This CDR3 has 13 residues. Per the germline V gene, CDR1 is MDHEN and CDR2 is SYDVKM. The CDR3 reads CASSLTANQPQHF. CDR3 nucleotide sequence: TGTGCCAGCAGTCTAACCGCCAATCAGCCCCAGCATTTT. The full variable domain, in which reference TRBV28 and TRBJ1-5 provide the parts outside the CDR3, is DVKVTQSSRYLVKRTGEKVFLECVQDMDHENMFWYRQDPGLGLRLIYFSYDVKMKEKGDIPEGYSVSREKKERFSLILESASTNQTSMYLCASSLTANQPQHFGDGTRLSIL.

J is TRBJ1-6 and V is TRBV6-1; D uncertain. Between the trimmed V and J ends, which lost 3 bases and 10 bases, there was a span of 13 bases. Germline V gene data show CDR1 as MNHNS and CDR2 as SASEGT. The CDR3 loop spans 14 amino acids. The CDR3 bases are TGTGCCAGCAGTGACCGGGATCAGAGGTCACCCCTCCACTTT. Translation: CASSDRDQRSPLHF.